The 3 T cell receptor beta chains below all came from one sample that was sequenced in a study of T cell responses to AZD1222 COVID-19 vaccine listed by TCRdb under 2021. The protocol used for the library was the immunoSEQ multiplex PCR assay. TCRdb took over this immuneACCESS table, retaining in-frame rearrangements with V and J assigned. Such tables are incomplete; in checked studies, under half of the missing clones stem from an unresolved V gene, and the remainder is unexplained. This sample holds roughly 160,000 clones; over 75% were observed only once. The ten largest make up roughly 4% of the sample. This specimen's time point label, interpreted: about 28 days (+/-7) after the second vaccine dose. Source: peripheral blood, taken 28 days after the second AZD1222 dose. These receptor sequences come from an adult who received the AZD1222 COVID-19 vaccine.

J is TRBJ2-5 and V is TRBV7-7; 7 bases map to TRBD1. V gave up 6 bases and J gave up 2 bases; unmatched junction bases: 6. CDR1 SSHAT and CDR2 FNYEAQ come from the germline V gene (reference sequence). CDR3 length equals 14 residues. CDR3 residues: CASRPAGGQETQYF. CDR3 DNA sequence: TGTGCCAGCAGACCTGCAGGGGGTCAAGAGACCCAGTACTTC.

The chain recombines TRBV5-1 with TRBJ2-2, with 10 bases identical to TRBD2. CDR1 and CDR2 (germline): SGHRS, YFSETQ. Germline trimming cut 1 base from V and 5 bases from J; bases unmatched to any gene: 11. The CDR3 contains 18 residues. CDR3 residues: CASSLKASGGTGTGELFF. CDR3 nucleotide sequence: TGCGCCAGCAGCTTGAAGGCTAGCGGGGGAACCGGGACCGGGGAGCTGTTTTTT.

The chain couples TRBV27 to TRBJ1-5; D gene ambiguous. The CDR3 has 15 residues. CDR1 is MNHEY and CDR2 is SMNVEV in the germline V gene (reference sequence). Trimming stripped 6 bases from V and 3 bases from J, with 15 bases between. The CDR3 coding sequence is TGTGCCAGCAGCCCCTCGAGAGAACCCAATCAGCCCCAGCATTTT. Translation gives CASSPSREPNQPQHF.